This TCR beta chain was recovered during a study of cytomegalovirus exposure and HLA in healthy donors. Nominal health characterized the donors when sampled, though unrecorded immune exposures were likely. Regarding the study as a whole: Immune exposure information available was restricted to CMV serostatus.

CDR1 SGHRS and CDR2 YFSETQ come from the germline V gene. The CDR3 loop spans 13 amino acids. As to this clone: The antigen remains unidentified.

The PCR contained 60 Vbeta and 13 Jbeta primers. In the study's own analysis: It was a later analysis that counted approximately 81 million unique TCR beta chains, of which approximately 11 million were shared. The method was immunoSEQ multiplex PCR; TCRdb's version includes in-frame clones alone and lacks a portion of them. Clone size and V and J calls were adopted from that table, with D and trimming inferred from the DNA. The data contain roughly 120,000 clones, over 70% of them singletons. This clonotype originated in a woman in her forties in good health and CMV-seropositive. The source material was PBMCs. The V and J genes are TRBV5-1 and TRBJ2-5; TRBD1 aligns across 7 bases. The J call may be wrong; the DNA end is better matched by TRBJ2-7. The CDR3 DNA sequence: TGCGCCAGCTTTCAGACAGGGACCTACGAGCAGTACTTC. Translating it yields CASFQTGTYEQYF.